What follows describes a single T cell receptor beta chain. Antigen unknown. Unmatched junction bases numbered 4, after V lost 1 base and J lost 4 bases. CDR1 and CDR2 from the germline V gene are LGHNA and YSLEER. The length of the CDR3 is 16 residues. The data belong to a study of T cells and Merkel cell carcinoma outcomes. Clones were read by immunoSEQ multiplex PCR, and TCRdb kept only the in-frame ones, dropping some. In the table there are roughly 4,800 clones, around 83% of which are singletons. General study results and limits: In Merkel cell carcinoma, repertoire and T-cell density reportedly predicted outcomes.

The source of this sequence is a human donor with Merkel cell carcinoma. Sequenced input: tumor tissue from Merkel cell carcinoma. V is TRBV4-3 and J is TRBJ2-2, with 9 bases matching TRBD2. The CDR3 spells CASSQGTSAGTGELFF. CDR3 in DNA: TGCGCCAGCAGCCAAGGGACTAGCGCGGGCACCGGGGAGCTGTTTTTT.